Below are 10 T cell receptor beta chains sequenced from a single sample in a study of T cells in Graves' hyperthyroidism and ophthalmopathy. Researchers took RNA transcripts and amplified the TCR beta CDR3 regions from them. Researchers ran a first-round RT-PCR on the TCR CDR3 using the HTBI primer set. TCRdb re-derived calls from the multiplex PCR reads in MiXCR, one entry per CDR3 protein. The sample includes 350,000 to 450,000 distinct CDR3 sequences, approximately 15% seen only once; the top ten take roughly 11%. Sequenced material: blood. The receptors come from a woman in her sixties with Graves' hyperthyroidism.

This clonotype was seen at least ten times. J is TRBJ2-3 and V is TRBV29-1; D possibly corresponds to TRBD1 (6 bases). This CDR3 is built from 14 residues. Germline loops: CDR1 SQVTM, CDR2 ANQGSEA. The ends were cut back, 6 bases at V and 0 bases at J, with 13 bases in the middle. In nucleotides, the CDR3 is TGCAGCGTATCTGGACAGCTAAGCACAGATACGCAGTATTTT. Translation: CSVSGQLSTDTQYF.

This clonotype has more than one count but fewer than ten. This chain connects TRBV6-5 to TRBJ1-2; no clear D gene. Trimming took off 0 bases at V and 5 bases at J, with 4 bases between the two ends. Per germline, CDR1 MNHEY and CDR2 SVGAGI. The CDR3 contains 12 residues. As DNA, the CDR3 is TGTGCCAGCAGTTACTCACAATATGGCTACACCTTC. It specifies CASSYSQYGYTF.

This clonotype showed up many times. The CDR3 region is CASSQDTTSARGYTF. CDR3 DNA sequence: TGTGCCAGCAGCCAAGATACGACAAGCGCTAGGGGCTACACCTTC. The rearrangement joins TRBV3-1 to TRBJ1-2, with unresolved D. The CDR3 consists of 15 residues. V was pared by 0 bases and J by 8 bases, with 16 bases between. Germline CDR1 is LGHDT and CDR2 is YNNKEL (reference sequence).

This clonotype was detected ten times or more. This chain connects TRBV5-1 to TRBJ2-3; 8 bases map to TRBD1. This CDR3 spans 17 amino acids. Germline V gene data show CDR1 as SGHRS and CDR2 as YFSETQ. The V and J ends lost 4 bases and 0 bases, in that order; junction bases with no gene match: 10. This chain's CDR3 is CASSRPPDRASTDTQYF. CDR3 in DNA: TGCGCCAGCAGCCGCCCACCGGACAGGGCTAGCACAGATACGCAGTATTTT.

This clonotype was seen many times. The CDR3 loop is CASSPFPDTQYF. Here the CDR3 DNA reads TGTGCCAGCAGCCCCTTCCCTGATACGCAGTATTTT. J is TRBJ2-3 and V is TRBV7-8, with D unclear. From germline, CDR1 is SGHVS and CDR2 FQNEAQ. The CDR3 sequence is 12 residues long. Trimming cost V 5 bases and J 6 bases, with 9 bases left between them.

This clonotype was seen ten or more times. The rearrangement uses TRBV11-1 and TRBJ2-1; 7 positions agree with TRBD1. Germline loops: CDR1 SGHAT, CDR2 FQDESV (reference sequence). The length of the CDR3 is 16 residues. The junction had 13 bases not matched to a gene; V was cut back by 3 bases and J by 8 bases. The CDR3 DNA is TGTGCCAGCAGCTTCAACCGGGACAGCAAGTTCTATGAGCAGTTCTTC. The encoded protein is CASSFNRDSKFYEQFF.

This clonotype was seen a single time. One end of the junction does not line up with germline, which may come from a read error. This sequence joins TRBV20-1 and TRBJ2-1; 12 bases fit TRBD1. Germline assignment: CDR1 DFQATT and CDR2 SNEGSKA (reference sequence). There are 15 residues in the CDR3. CDR3 DNA: TGCAGTGCTGCACCGGGACAGGGGGCCTACGATGAGCAGTTCTTC. It is translated as CSAAPGQGAYDEQFF.

This clonotype was detected only a few times. The gene calls are TRBV24-1 and TRBJ1-5, with 8 bases that match TRBD1. The CDR3 runs to 14 residues. Germline V gene lookup returns CDR1 KGHDR and CDR2 SFDVKD. V gave up 4 bases and J gave up 4 bases; unmatched junction bases: 2. The DNA for the CDR3 is TGTGCCACCAGTGAAACAGGGGGTAATCAGCCCCAGCATTTT. This sequence encodes CATSETGGNQPQHF.

This clonotype came up many times. This chain links TRBV24-1 with TRBJ2-2, with 11 positions matching TRBD2. Germline V gene lookup returns CDR1 KGHDR and CDR2 SFDVKD. V lost 5 bases, J lost 4 bases, and 5 bases stayed unmatched. This CDR3 spans 16 amino acids. The CDR3 DNA is TGTGCCACCAGTGTAGCGGGAGGGCCAGGCACCGGGGAGCTGTTTTTT. This encodes CATSVAGGPGTGELFF.

At least ten counts were recorded for this clonotype. The chain carries TRBV6-1 and TRBJ1-5; D call uncertain. V shed 9 bases and J shed 4 bases, with 22 bases lying between them. This CDR3 is built from 16 residues. Germline loops: CDR1 MNHNS, CDR2 SASEGT. CDR3 in amino acids: CARIELATVGNQPQHF. The DNA of the CDR3 is TGTGCCAGAATAGAGTTGGCCACGGTGGGGAATCAGCCCCAGCATTTT.